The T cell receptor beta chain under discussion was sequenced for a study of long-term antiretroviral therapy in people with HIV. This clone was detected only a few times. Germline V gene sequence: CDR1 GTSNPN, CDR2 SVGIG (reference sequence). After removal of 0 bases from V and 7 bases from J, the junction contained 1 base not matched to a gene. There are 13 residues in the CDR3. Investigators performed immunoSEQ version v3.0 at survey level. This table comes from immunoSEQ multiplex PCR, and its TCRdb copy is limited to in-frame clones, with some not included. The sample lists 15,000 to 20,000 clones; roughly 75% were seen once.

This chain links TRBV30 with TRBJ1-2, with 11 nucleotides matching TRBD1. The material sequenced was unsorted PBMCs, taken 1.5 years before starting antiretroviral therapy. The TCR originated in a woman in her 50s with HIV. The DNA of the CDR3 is TGTGCCTGGAGTGTTGGGACAGGGGGTGGCTACACCTTC. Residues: CAWSVGTGGGYTF.